The 11 T cell receptor beta chains below all came from one sample that was sequenced in a study of T cells expressing NK-cell markers. TCRdb re-analyzed the 5' RACE reads; it lists each CDR3 protein once, without DNA. The sample totals about 260,000 distinct CDR3 sequences; its top ten clones hold about 0.4%. The specimen sequenced was blood T cells: a sorted CD56 or NKG2C T cell subset, CD4+ or CD8+ T cells, or bulk PBMC T cells (not recorded which). All receptors derive from a man in his late teens or twenties in good health.

This rearrangement joins TRBV5-1 to TRBJ2-3. Germline V gene data show CDR1 as SGHRS and CDR2 as YFSETQ. The CDR3 runs to 15 residues. This chain's CDR3 is CASSLDVDSTDTQYF.

The chain recombines TRBV20-1 with TRBJ2-7; the TCRdb call, TRBD2, lacks DNA for checking. The CDR3 totals 14 residues. The germline CDR1 and CDR2 sequences are DFQATT and SNEGSKA (reference sequence). The CDR3 loop reads CSAQTSGISYEQYF.

The rearrangement links TRBV4-1 to TRBJ1-2. This CDR3 is 14 amino acids long. Germline CDR1 reads MGHRA; CDR2 reads YSYEKL. CDR3 sequence: CASSQVGRGNGYTF.

This rearrangement joins TRBV29-1 to TRBJ2-7; TCRdb lists TRBD1, though no DNA is available to test this call. The V gene's germline CDR1 is SQVTM and CDR2 ANQGSEA. The CDR3 has 15 residues. The CDR3 loop is CSVEDPAGAAYEQYF.

This rearrangement joins TRBV7-3 to TRBJ2-5; as DNA is missing, the TRBD2 call by TCRdb cannot be tested. Per germline, CDR1 SGHTA and CDR2 FQGTGA. CDR3 length equals 16 residues. The CDR3 loop is CASSRGLAGFQETQYF.

The rearrangement uses TRBV12-3 or TRBV12-4 and TRBJ2-2; TCRdb's D gene call, TRBD1, goes unchecked for lack of DNA. The CDR3 contains 15 residues. The chain's CDR3 is CASSLWQGVTGELFF.

The chain recombines TRBV7-2 with TRBJ2-1; as DNA is missing, the TRBD1 call by TCRdb cannot be tested. Germline V gene data show CDR1 as SGHTA and CDR2 as FQGNSA. The CDR3 has 14 residues. The CDR3 protein is CASSRETFYNEQFF.

The gene calls are TRBV7-2 and TRBJ2-2. Germline assignment: CDR1 SGHTA and CDR2 FQGNSA. CDR3 length: 14 amino acids. CDR3 amino acids: CASSLMFLAGELFF.

The gene calls are TRBV12-3 or TRBV12-4 and TRBJ2-5. This CDR3 comprises 15 residues. CDR3 in amino acids: CASSITGPAQETQYF.

V is TRBV20-1 and J is TRBJ2-7; lacking DNA, the TRBD1 call made by TCRdb goes unchecked. The CDR3 covers 15 residues. CDR1 and CDR2 from the germline V gene are DFQATT and SNEGSKA (reference sequence). This chain's CDR3 is CSARASRAPSYEQYF.

The chain joins TRBV30 to TRBJ1-4; TCRdb's assignment of TRBD1 cannot be checked, as there is no DNA. The germline CDR1 and CDR2 sequences are GTSNPN and SVGIG (reference sequence). CDR3 length equals 14 residues. The CDR3 sequence: CAWRPAARGEKLFF.